This T cell receptor beta chain was found in a study of T-cell reconstitution after alpha-beta-depleted transplantation in children. This clonotype turned up a few times. The TCRbeta library was prepared with unique molecular identifiers. TCRdb passed the PCR reads through MiXCR, listing each CDR3 protein once. In the table there are approximately 640,000 distinct CDR3 sequences, over 15% of which are singletons. The CDR3 contains 15 residues. Per germline, CDR1 SGHTA and CDR2 FQGNSA. V trimming: 6 bases; J trimming: 5 bases; junction bases outside the gene matches: 7. The sequenced sample was PBMCs from the stem cell graft donor, obtained from the stem cell graft. This sequence joins TRBV7-2 and TRBJ2-3; 11 positions match TRBD1. The TCR sequence derives from a human donor who donated a stem cell graft to a child with acute myeloid leukemia. The CDR3 spells CASRNRDRGGDTQYF. The CDR3 coding sequence is TGTGCCAGCAGGAACCGGGACAGGGGGGGAGATACGCAGTATTTT.